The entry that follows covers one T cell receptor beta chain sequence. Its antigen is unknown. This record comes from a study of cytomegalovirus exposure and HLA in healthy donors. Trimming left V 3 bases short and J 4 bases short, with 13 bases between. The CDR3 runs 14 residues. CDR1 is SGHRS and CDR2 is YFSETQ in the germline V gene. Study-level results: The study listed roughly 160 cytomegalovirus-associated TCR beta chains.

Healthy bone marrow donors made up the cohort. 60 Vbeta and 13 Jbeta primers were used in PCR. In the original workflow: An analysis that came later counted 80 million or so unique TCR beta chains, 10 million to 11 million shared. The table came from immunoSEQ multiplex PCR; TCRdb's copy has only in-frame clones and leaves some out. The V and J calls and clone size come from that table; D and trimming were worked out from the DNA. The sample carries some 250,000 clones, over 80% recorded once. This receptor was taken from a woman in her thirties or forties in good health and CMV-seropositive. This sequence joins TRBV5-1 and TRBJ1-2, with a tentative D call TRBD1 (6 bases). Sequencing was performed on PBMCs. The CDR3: CASSSGQISYGYTF. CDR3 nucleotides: TGCGCCAGCAGCTCAGGACAGATTAGCTATGGCTACACCTTC.